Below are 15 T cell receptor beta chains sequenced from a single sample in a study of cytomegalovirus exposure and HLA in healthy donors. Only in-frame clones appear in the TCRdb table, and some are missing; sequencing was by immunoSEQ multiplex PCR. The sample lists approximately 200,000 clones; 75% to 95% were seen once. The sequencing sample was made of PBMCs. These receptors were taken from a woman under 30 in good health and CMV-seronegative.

DNA of the CDR3: TGCGCCAGCAGCTTTTCACAGAACTATGGCTACACCTTC. Protein product: CASSFSQNYGYTF. This sequence joins TRBV5-1 and TRBJ1-2; D is ambiguous. This CDR3 has 13 residues. CDR1 is SGHRS and CDR2 is YFSETQ in the germline V gene. V lost 2 bases, J lost 2 bases, and 7 bases lay in between. The whole variable domain, filled in from reference TRBV5-1 and TRBJ1-2, reads KAGVTQTPRYLIKTRGQQVTLSCSPISGHRSVSWYQQTPGQGLQFLFEYFSETQRNKGNFPGRFSGRQFSNSRSEMNVSTLELGDSALYLCASSFSQNYGYTFGSGTRLTVV.

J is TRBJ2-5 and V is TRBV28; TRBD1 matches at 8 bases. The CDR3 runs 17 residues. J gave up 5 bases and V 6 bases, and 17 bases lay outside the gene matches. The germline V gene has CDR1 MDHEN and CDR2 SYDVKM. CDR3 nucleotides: TGTGCCAGCAGCATCCACTCACAGGGGGGTACGGGGGAGACCCAGTACTTC. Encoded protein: CASSIHSQGGTGETQYF. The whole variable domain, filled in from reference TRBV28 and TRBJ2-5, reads DVKVTQSSRYLVKRTGEKVFLECVQDMDHENMFWYRQDPGLGLRLIYFSYDVKMKEKGDIPEGYSVSREKKERFSLILESASTNQTSMYLCASSIHSQGGTGETQYFGPGTRLLVL.

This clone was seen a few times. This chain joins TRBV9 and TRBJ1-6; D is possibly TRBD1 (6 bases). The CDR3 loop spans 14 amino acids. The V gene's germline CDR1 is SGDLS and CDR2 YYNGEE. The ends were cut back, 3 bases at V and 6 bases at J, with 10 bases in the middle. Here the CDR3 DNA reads TGTGCCAGCAGCGCTCGGACAGTTAATTCACCCCTCCACTTT. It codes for CASSARTVNSPLHF.

This chain's CDR3 is CASRGGADEQYF. As DNA, the CDR3 is TGTGCCAGCAGGGGGGGGGCGGACGAGCAGTACTTC. The J gene is TRBJ2-7, the V gene TRBV28, with a tentative D call TRBD2 (7 bases). Germline V gene data show CDR1 as MDHEN and CDR2 as SYDVKM. Trimming removed 6 bases from V and 5 bases from J, with 11 bases in between. This CDR3 has 12 amino acids.

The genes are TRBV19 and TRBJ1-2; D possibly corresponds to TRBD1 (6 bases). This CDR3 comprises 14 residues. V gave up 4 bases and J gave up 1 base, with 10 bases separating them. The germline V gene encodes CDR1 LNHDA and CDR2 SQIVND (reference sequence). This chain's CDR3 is CASSNPQGNYGYTF. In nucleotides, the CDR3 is TGTGCCAGTAGTAACCCACAGGGTAACTATGGCTACACCTTC.

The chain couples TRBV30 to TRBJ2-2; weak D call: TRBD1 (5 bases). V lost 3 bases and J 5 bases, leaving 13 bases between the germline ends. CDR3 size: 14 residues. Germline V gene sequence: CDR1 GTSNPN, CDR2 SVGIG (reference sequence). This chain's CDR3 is CAWRGQGKTGELFF. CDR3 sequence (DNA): TGTGCCTGGAGAGGGCAGGGAAAGACCGGGGAGCTGTTTTTT.

The CDR3 loop reads CASRRDSGETQYF. As DNA, the CDR3 is TGTGCCTCGCGACGGGACTCGGGAGAGACCCAGTACTTC. The chain employs TRBV30 and TRBJ2-5, with D possibly TRBD2 on 6 matching bases. CDR1 is GTSNPN, CDR2 SVGIG, per germline (reference sequence). Trimming removed 7 bases at V and 4 bases at J, with 16 bases between. The CDR3 covers 13 residues.

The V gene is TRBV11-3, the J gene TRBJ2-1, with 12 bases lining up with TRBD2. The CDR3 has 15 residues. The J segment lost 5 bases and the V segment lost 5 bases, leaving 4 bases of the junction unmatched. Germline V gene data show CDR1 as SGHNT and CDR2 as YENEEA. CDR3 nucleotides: TGTGCCAGCAGCCCCGGACTAGCGGGAAACAATGAGCAGTTCTTC. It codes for CASSPGLAGNNEQFF.

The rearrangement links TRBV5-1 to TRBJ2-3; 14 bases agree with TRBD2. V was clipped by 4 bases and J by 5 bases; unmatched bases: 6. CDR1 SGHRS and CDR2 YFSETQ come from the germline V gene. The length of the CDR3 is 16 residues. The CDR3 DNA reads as TGCGCCAGCAGCGGGGGACTAGCGGGAGATGTAGATACGCAGTATTTT. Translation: CASSGGLAGDVDTQYF.

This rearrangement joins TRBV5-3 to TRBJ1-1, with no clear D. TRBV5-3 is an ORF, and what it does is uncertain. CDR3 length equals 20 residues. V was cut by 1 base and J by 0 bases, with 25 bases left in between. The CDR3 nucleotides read TGTGCCAGAAGCTTGAATGGTAGCGGGGAGAGTCATAAAATGAACACTGAAGCTTTCTTT. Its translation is CARSLNGSGESHKMNTEAFF.

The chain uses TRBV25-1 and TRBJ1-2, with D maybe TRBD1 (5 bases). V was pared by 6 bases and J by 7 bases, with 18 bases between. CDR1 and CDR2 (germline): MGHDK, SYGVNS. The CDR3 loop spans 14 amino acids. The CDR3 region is CASSGAGSGPGYTF. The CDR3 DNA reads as TGTGCCAGCAGCGGGGCGGGTAGCGGGCCTGGCTACACCTTC.

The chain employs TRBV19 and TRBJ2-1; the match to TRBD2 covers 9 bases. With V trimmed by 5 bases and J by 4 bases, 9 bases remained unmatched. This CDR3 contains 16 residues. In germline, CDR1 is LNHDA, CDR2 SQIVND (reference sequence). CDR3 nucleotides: TGTGCCAGTAGTGCCCCCCTAGCGGGACTATACAATGAGCAGTTCTTC. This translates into CASSAPLAGLYNEQFF.

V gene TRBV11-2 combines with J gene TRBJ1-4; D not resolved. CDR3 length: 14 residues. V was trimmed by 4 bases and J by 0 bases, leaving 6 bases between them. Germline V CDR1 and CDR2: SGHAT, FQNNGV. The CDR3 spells CASSSSTTNEKLFF. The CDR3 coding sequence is TGTGCCAGCAGCTCATCAACAACTAATGAAAAACTGTTTTTT.

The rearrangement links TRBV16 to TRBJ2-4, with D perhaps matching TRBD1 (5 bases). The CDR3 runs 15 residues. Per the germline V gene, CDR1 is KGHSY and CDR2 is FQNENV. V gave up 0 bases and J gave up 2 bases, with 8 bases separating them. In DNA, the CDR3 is TGTGCCAGCAGCCAATCATCAGGGTCCAAAAACATTCAGTACTTC. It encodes CASSQSSGSKNIQYF.

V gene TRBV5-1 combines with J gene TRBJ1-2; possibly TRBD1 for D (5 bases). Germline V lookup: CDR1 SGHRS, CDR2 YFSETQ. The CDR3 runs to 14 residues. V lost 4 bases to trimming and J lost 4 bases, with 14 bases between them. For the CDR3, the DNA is TGCGCCAGCAGCCGGGACTCCTCGGGCTATGGCTACACCTTC. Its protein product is CASSRDSSGYGYTF.